Listed here are 14 T cell receptor beta chains from one sample, sequenced in a study of T cells in Graves' hyperthyroidism and ophthalmopathy. TCR beta CDR3 region amplification was performed from RNA transcripts. The HTBI primer set served for first-round RT-PCR of the TCR CDR3. Each CDR3 protein gets one entry after TCRdb re-called the multiplex PCR reads with MiXCR. The data contain over 500,000 distinct CDR3 sequences, 14% of them singletons. Sequences were obtained from blood. The receptors shown here come from a woman in her thirties or forties with Graves' hyperthyroidism.

This clonotype was found a few times. The chain joins TRBV4-1 to TRBJ1-2; 7 positions match TRBD1. V was pared by 4 bases and J by 3 bases, with 17 bases of the junction left unmatched. The CDR3 has 18 residues. Germline V gene lookup returns CDR1 MGHRA and CDR2 YSYEKL. This CDR3 reads CASSLGGKGAGGDYGYTF. CDR3 coding DNA: TGCGCCAGCAGCCTAGGAGGGAAAGGGGCAGGGGGGGACTATGGCTACACCTTC.

This clonotype occurred many times. The chain employs TRBV28 and TRBJ2-1, with D possibly being TRBD1 or TRBD2 (7 bases each). This CDR3 has 14 amino acids. Trimming removed 10 bases from V and 6 bases from J, with 19 bases in between. Germline values: CDR1 MDHEN, CDR2 SYDVKM. CDR3 nucleotides: TGTGCCATCGCAGGGGGGGGGCTAGCCAATGAGCAGTTCTTC. This translates into CAIAGGGLANEQFF.

This clonotype has ten or more counts. The chain uses TRBV10-1 and TRBJ1-1; unclear D gene. The CDR3 length is 13 residues. The germline gives CDR1 WNHNN, CDR2 SYGVQD (reference sequence). V was clipped by 2 bases and J by 0 bases, with 4 bases between them. The CDR3 spells CASSEKLNTEAFF. DNA for the CDR3: TGCGCCAGCAGTGAGAAGTTGAACACTGAAGCTTTCTTT.

Ten or more counts support this clonotype. This sequence joins TRBV11-2 and TRBJ1-4; 11 nucleotides line up with TRBD1. The CDR3 runs to 15 residues. J was trimmed by 7 bases and V by 3 bases; bases with no gene match: 4. Per germline, CDR1 SGHAT and CDR2 FQNNGV. The CDR3 spells CASSFPGQGGEKLFF. The CDR3 DNA follows: TGTGCCAGCAGCTTCCCGGGACAGGGGGGTGAAAAACTGTTTTTT.

This clonotype has at least ten counts. The CDR3, as DNA: TGTGCCAGCAACAGACTAGCGGAAGACAATGAGCAGTTCTTC. It is translated as CASNRLAEDNEQFF. The J gene is TRBJ2-1, the V gene TRBV7-8; 9 bases agree with TRBD2. V lost 7 bases to trimming and J lost 5 bases; unmatched junction nucleotides: 6. The germline V gene has CDR1 SGHVS and CDR2 FQNEAQ. The length of the CDR3 is 14 residues. Full variable domain (remainder filled in from reference TRBV7-8 and TRBJ2-1): GAGVSQSPRYKVAKRGQDVALRCDPISGHVSLFWYQQALGQGPEFLTYFQNEAQLDKSGLPSDRFFAERPEGSVSTLKIQRTQQEDSAVYLCASNRLAEDNEQFFGPGTRLTVL.

This clonotype was seen only a few times. The V gene is TRBV30, the J gene TRBJ1-5, with a possible D match to TRBD1 (5 bases). CDR1 is GTSNPN and CDR2 is SVGIG in the germline V gene (reference sequence). There are 17 residues in the CDR3. V was pared by 0 bases and J by 0 bases, with 15 bases between. CDR3 region: CAWSVSDTGNSNQPQHF. The CDR3 DNA is TGTGCCTGGAGTGTATCGGACACTGGGAATAGCAATCAGCCCCAGCATTTT.

The genes are TRBV11-3 and TRBJ2-2, with D possibly being TRBD1 or TRBD2 (5 bases each). V lost 3 bases and J lost 6, with 11 bases in between. The CDR3 consists of 14 residues. Germline CDR1 SGHNT, CDR2 YENEEA. The CDR3 protein is CASSFSEGPGELFF. The CDR3 DNA follows: TGTGCCAGCAGCTTCTCAGAGGGGCCCGGGGAGCTGTTTTTT.

This clonotype was seen only a few times. The chain joins TRBV4-1 to TRBJ1-5; D not resolved. The germline V gene encodes CDR1 MGHRA and CDR2 YSYEKL. V lost 5 bases, J lost 3 bases, and 11 bases lay in between. This CDR3 has 14 residues. The CDR3 region is CASSDGSDNQPQHF. The CDR3 coding sequence is TGCGCCAGCAGCGACGGGTCGGACAATCAGCCCCAGCATTTT.

This clonotype was seen ten or more times. The chain has TRBV7-9 and TRBJ2-1; 8 bases match TRBD1. The CDR3 sequence is 18 residues long. Losses at the gene ends were 1 base for V and 1 base for J; bases not matched to a gene: 9. Per germline, CDR1 SEHNR and CDR2 FQNEAQ (reference sequence). The CDR3 loop is CASSLVDRELGSYNEQFF. The CDR3, as DNA: TGTGCCAGCAGCTTAGTGGACAGGGAACTCGGGTCCTACAATGAGCAGTTCTTC.

This clonotype has at least ten counts. The chain has TRBV27 and TRBJ2-3; D unresolved. Germline CDR1 MNHEY, CDR2 SMNVEV (reference sequence). V lost 6 bases and J 4 bases, leaving 17 bases between the germline ends. The CDR3 has 15 residues. For the CDR3, the DNA is TGTGCCAGCAGCACGCTGAATTCCGTAGCAGATACGCAGTATTTT. It yields the protein CASSTLNSVADTQYF.

The rearrangement uses TRBV10-3 and TRBJ1-5; no reliable D call. CDR1 is ENHRY, CDR2 SYGVKD, per germline. The ends were cut back, 2 bases at V and 2 bases at J, with 16 bases in the middle. The CDR3 is 17 amino acids. DNA for the CDR3: TGTGCCATCAGTGAGAGTTATTCAGGCGGTGGCAATCAGCCCCAGCATTTT. Amino acid sequence: CAISESYSGGGNQPQHF.

This clonotype was picked up many times. V and J are TRBV20-1 and TRBJ2-1; D may be TRBD1 (5 bases). With 7 bases removed from V and 6 bases from J, the gap between germline ends came to 19 bases. The CDR3 consists of 14 residues. Germline assignment: CDR1 DFQATT and CDR2 SNEGSKA (reference sequence). CDR3: CSVSIRVNGNEQFF. The CDR3 bases are TGCAGTGTCTCAATCAGGGTTAATGGCAATGAGCAGTTCTTC.

The chain carries TRBV28 and TRBJ1-3; possible D gene TRBD1, 6 bases. Looked up from germline, CDR1 is MDHEN and CDR2 is SYDVKM. The CDR3 consists of 12 residues. The V gene lost 11 bases and the J gene lost 4 bases, with 12 bases spanning the gap. CDR3 sequence: CADRTGGNTIYF. Here the CDR3 DNA reads TGTGCCGATAGAACAGGGGGAAACACCATATATTTT.

This clonotype was counted between two and nine times. The CDR3 spells CASSLLLGAVKTQYF. CDR3 nucleotides: TGTGCCAGCAGTTTATTGCTAGGAGCGGTAAAGACCCAGTACTTC. The gene calls are TRBV28 and TRBJ2-5; TRBD2 is a possible D gene (5 bases). The CDR3 extends over 15 amino acids. Trimming removed 1 base at V and 6 bases at J, with 15 bases between. Germline CDR1 and CDR2: MDHEN and SYDVKM.